A selection of T cell receptor beta chains follows, all from one sample in a study of a mutant IDH1 vaccine in newly diagnosed glioma. Which antigens these TCRs recognize remains unknown. Clones were read by immunoSEQ multiplex PCR, and TCRdb kept only the in-frame ones, dropping some. The repertoire holds around 76,000 clones, with approximately 85% as singletons. The sample in question was PBMCs, obtained from a glioma patient whose treatment included an IDH1 peptide vaccine. The source of these receptors is a woman between 50 and 59 years old with glioma. Each CDR3 is given with its conserved first and last residue. A D gene is named only where the DNA matches it firmly. Only some rows state a clone size, as once, few, many or a class for expanded clones.

D: -; V: TRBV6-5; J: TRBJ1-6; size: -; DNA: TGTGCCAGCAGTTACTCGGCCCTGATGGATTCACCCCTCCACTTT; CDR3: CASSYSALMDSPLHF
D: TRBD1; V: TRBV27; J: TRBJ2-5; size: -; DNA: TGTGCCAGCAGTTACGGCAGGGGGACAGAGACCCAGTACTTC; CDR3: CASSYGRGTETQYF
D: TRBD1; V: TRBV30; J: TRBJ2-2; size: -; DNA: TGTGCCTGGAGTAGGAGGACAGGGGGTTTCACCGGGGAGCTGTTTTTT; CDR3: CAWSRRTGGFTGELFF
D: -; V: TRBV7-8; J: TRBJ1-2; size: -; DNA: TGTGCCAGCAAAACTAACTATGGCTACACCTTC; CDR3: CASKTNYGYTF
D: TRBD1; V: TRBV18; J: TRBJ2-7; size: -; DNA: TGTGCCAGCTCTACAGGGGGCTTCTCCTACGAGCAGTACTTC; CDR3: CASSTGGFSYEQYF
D: -; V: TRBV28; J: TRBJ2-3; size: -; DNA: TGTGCCAGCAGTACCCGTGCCACAGATACGCAGTATTTT; CDR3: CASSTRATDTQYF
D: -; V: TRBV5-1; J: TRBJ2-7; size: once; DNA: TGCGCCAGCAGCTCCTTGTCCCAGGGGCTGGGAGAGCAGTACTTC; CDR3: CASSSLSQGLGEQYF
D: -; V: TRBV5-1; J: TRBJ1-1; size: -; DNA: TGCGCCAGCAGCTTGAACCCGCAGGGAGGGGTTGGTGAAGCTTTCTTT; CDR3: CASSLNPQGGVGEAFF
D: -; V: TRBV6-1; J: TRBJ2-7; size: -; DNA: TGTGCCAGTGTTGAAGGGAAACAGTACTTC; CDR3: CASVEGKQYF
D: TRBD1; V: TRBV11-2; J: TRBJ2-7; size: once; DNA: TGTGCCAGCAGCCAGCCCCGGGACAGGGCCTCCTACGAGCAGTACTTC; CDR3: CASSQPRDRASYEQYF
D: -; V: TRBV28; J: TRBJ2-2; size: -; DNA: TGTGCCAGCAGTTTCTCAGGGAGCACCGGGGAGCTGTTTTTT; CDR3: CASSFSGSTGELFF
D: TRBD2; V: TRBV14; J: TRBJ2-1; size: -; DNA: TGTGCCAGCAGCCACTTCCTAGCGGGAGGCCACAATGAGCAGTTCTTC; CDR3: CASSHFLAGGHNEQFF
D: TRBD2; V: TRBV4-1; J: TRBJ2-1; size: few; DNA: TGCGCCAGCAGCCTGGGGAAGGGGACTAGCGACCTCAATGAGCAGTTCTTC; CDR3: CASSLGKGTSDLNEQFF
D: TRBD2; V: TRBV9; J: TRBJ2-7; size: -; DNA: TGTGCCAGCAGCGTAGGAGCGGGAGGCCCCCGCGAGCAGTACTTC; CDR3: CASSVGAGGPREQYF
D: -; V: TRBV18; J: TRBJ1-5; size: few; DNA: TGTGCCAGCTCATCGTCCGACAGTCTAAATCAGCCCCAGCATTTT; CDR3: CASSSSDSLNQPQHF
D: -; V: TRBV6-6; J: TRBJ2-1; size: -; DNA: TGTGCCAGCCATACAACGCAGGGATGGGCCCTCAATGAGCAGTTCTTC; CDR3: CASHTTQGWALNEQFF
D: -; V: TRBV5-1; J: TRBJ2-1; size: -; DNA: TGCGCCAGCAGCTTGGTTCTAGGGGACAATGAGCAGTTCTTC; CDR3: CASSLVLGDNEQFF
D: -; V: TRBV10-3; J: TRBJ2-1; size: -; DNA: TGTGCCATCAGTGAATGGACAGTAGGGAGCGGTTCGGGGAATGAGCAGTTCTTC; CDR3: CAISEWTVGSGSGNEQFF
D: -; V: TRBV7-9; J: TRBJ2-1; size: once; DNA: TGTGCCAGCAGCTTCACAGGGTGGAGCTCCTACAATGAGCAGTTCTTC; CDR3: CASSFTGWSSYNEQFF
D: -; V: TRBV6-5; J: TRBJ2-7; size: -; DNA: TGTGCCAGCAGAGACAGAGTCCTCTACGAGCAGTACTTC; CDR3: CASRDRVLYEQYF
D: TRBD1; V: TRBV2; J: TRBJ2-5; size: -; DNA: TGTGCCAGCAGTTTCCTGACAGGGGCGGCGGAGACCCAGTACTTC; CDR3: CASSFLTGAAETQYF
D: TRBD1; V: TRBV5-1; J: TRBJ2-6; size: -; DNA: TGCGCCAGCAGCTTGGGACAGGGGGGCTCTGGGGCCAACGTCCTGACTTTC; CDR3: CASSLGQGGSGANVLTF
D: TRBD2; V: TRBV4-1; J: TRBJ2-7; size: -; DNA: TGCGCCAGCAGCCAAGAGGTGCCCTTTGGCGGGAGGGCCCGCCACGAGCAGTACTTC; CDR3: CASSQEVPFGGRARHEQYF
D: -; V: TRBV11-2; J: TRBJ2-7; size: -; DNA: TGTGCCAGCAGCTACATCTTTCAGGAATCTGACTACGAGCAGTACTTC; CDR3: CASSYIFQESDYEQYF
D: TRBD1; V: TRBV9; J: TRBJ2-3; size: -; DNA: TGTGCCAGCAGCGAAAGACGGCAGGGGGCAACAGATACGCAGTATTTT; CDR3: CASSERRQGATDTQYF
D: TRBD2; V: TRBV23-1; J: TRBJ2-7; size: -; DNA: TGCGCCAGCAGTCAATCACGGGGGGCCTACGAGCAGTACTTC; CDR3: CASSQSRGAYEQYF
D: -; V: TRBV5-5; J: TRBJ1-4; size: -; DNA: TGTGCCAGCAGCTTAGATCGGGTTAATGAAAAACTGTTTTTT; CDR3: CASSLDRVNEKLFF
D: -; V: TRBV28; J: TRBJ1-3; size: -; DNA: TGTGCCAGCAGGCCCGGAGGGGGGTCTGGAAACACCATATATTTT; CDR3: CASRPGGGSGNTIYF
D: TRBD1; V: TRBV6-5; J: TRBJ2-7; size: -; DNA: TGTGCCAGCAGCCCCGGGACAGGGGGCGCCTACGAGCAGTACTTC; CDR3: CASSPGTGGAYEQYF
D: -; V: TRBV4-2; J: TRBJ2-7; size: few; DNA: TGTGCCAGCAGCCAAGCGTCTCAGGGGTACGAGCAGTACTTC; CDR3: CASSQASQGYEQYF
D: -; V: TRBV5-6; J: TRBJ2-1; size: -; DNA: TGTGCCAGCAGCTTGGTTAGGGGTGATGAGCAGTTCTTC; CDR3: CASSLVRGDEQFF
D: -; V: TRBV6-6; J: TRBJ1-2; size: -; DNA: TGTGCCAGCAGTTACGTGGACGGGGGCGGATATGGCTACACCTTC; CDR3: CASSYVDGGGYGYTF
D: -; V: TRBV7-9; J: TRBJ1-1; size: -; DNA: TGTGCCAGCAGCCACTCCAGGGACATGAACACTGAAGCTTTCTTT; CDR3: CASSHSRDMNTEAFF
D: -; V: TRBV18; J: TRBJ2-1; size: -; DNA: TGTGCCAGCTCACCATCGGGACTCACGGGGGATGAGCAGTTCTTC; CDR3: CASSPSGLTGDEQFF
D: TRBD1; V: TRBV10-1; J: TRBJ2-1; size: -; DNA: TGCGCCAGCAGTCGGGACAGGGCCTACAATGAGCAGTTCTTC; CDR3: CASSRDRAYNEQFF
D: TRBD2; V: TRBV5-1; J: TRBJ2-7; size: -; DNA: TGCGCCAGCAGCTTGGTGGGAGGGGCGAACTACGAGCAGTACTTC; CDR3: CASSLVGGANYEQYF
D: -; V: TRBV6-6; J: TRBJ1-1; size: few; DNA: TGTGCCAGCAGGAAGACCACGGCTAACACTGAAGCTTTCTTT; CDR3: CASRKTTANTEAFF
D: -; V: TRBV4-1; J: TRBJ1-2; size: -; DNA: TGCGCCAGCAGCCAAGAAGAGGGTATTGACTATGGCTACACCTTC; CDR3: CASSQEEGIDYGYTF
D: -; V: TRBV6-5; J: TRBJ1-2; size: few; DNA: TGTGCCAGCAGTTACGACACCGTACTCTATGGCTACACCTTC; CDR3: CASSYDTVLYGYTF
D: -; V: TRBV30; J: TRBJ2-1; size: few; DNA: TGTGCCTGGAGTGTATTGGATACTGAGCAGTTCTTC; CDR3: CAWSVLDTEQFF
D: -; V: TRBV30; J: TRBJ2-1; size: -; DNA: TGTGCCTGGAGCGGACGAACGTACAATGAGCAGTTCTTC; CDR3: CAWSGRTYNEQFF
D: TRBD2; V: TRBV19; J: TRBJ2-1; size: -; DNA: TGTGCCAGTAGTCTTTACTCGACTAGCGGGGCCAATGAGCAGTTCTTC; CDR3: CASSLYSTSGANEQFF
D: TRBD1; V: TRBV29-1; J: TRBJ1-3; size: -; DNA: TGCAGCGCCTCCCCGGGACAGGGCCCGGGAAACACCATATATTTT; CDR3: CSASPGQGPGNTIYF
D: -; V: TRBV7-6; J: TRBJ2-5; size: -; DNA: TGTGCCAGCAGCTTAGAAGGGTTGGAGACCCAGTACTTC; CDR3: CASSLEGLETQYF
D: -; V: TRBV21-1; J: TRBJ2-1; size: -; DNA: TGTGCCAGCAGCGAAAGAGGGGGACAGGGTGTCCATAATGAGCAGTTCTTC; CDR3: CASSERGGQGVHNEQFF
D: TRBD2; V: TRBV5-1; J: TRBJ2-4; size: -; DNA: TGCGCCAGCAGCTTGTTGGATCTAGCGGGAACCAAAAACATTCAGTACTTC; CDR3: CASSLLDLAGTKNIQYF